These 25 T cell receptor beta chains came from one sample sequenced in a study of shared clonotypes between healthy human individuals. CD8 cells regarded as naive lacked CD45RO, were positively chosen for CCR7, and omitted terminally differentiated effector memory CD45RA+ cells. Assay: immunoSEQ multiplex PCR; the TCRdb copy retains only in-frame clones and omits some. The table has millions of clones, approximately 94% seen once. Sequencing was done on a sample of naive CD8+ T cells from PBMCs. The receptors here all came from a man aged 18 to 30 in good health. Some clones in this sample may be carry-over from other donors' samples.

The chain links TRBV27 to TRBJ2-7; D is possibly TRBD1 or TRBD2 (5 bases each). The CDR3 loop spans 16 amino acids. With 3 bases removed from V and 4 bases from J, the gap between germline ends came to 19 bases. The germline gives CDR1 MNHEY, CDR2 SMNVEV (reference sequence). The CDR3 sequence is CASSFSSGPEIYEQYF. CDR3 in DNA: TGTGCCAGCAGTTTCTCATCGGGACCGGAGATATACGAGCAGTACTTC.

V gene TRBV4-1 combines with J gene TRBJ1-5; D is uncertain. The CDR3 length is 14 residues. Germline CDR1 reads MGHRA; CDR2 reads YSYEKL. V was shortened by 0 bases and J by 6 bases, with 9 bases between the two germline ends. This CDR3 is CASSQDSQTQPQHF. The CDR3 DNA sequence: TGCGCCAGCAGCCAAGATTCACAGACTCAGCCCCAGCATTTT.

The chain joins TRBV14 to TRBJ2-4; 11 nucleotides align to TRBD1. Losses at the gene ends were 0 bases for V and 3 bases for J; bases not matched to a gene: 16. CDR3 length: 21 residues. The germline V gene has CDR1 SGHDN and CDR2 FVKESK. The CDR3 sequence: CASSQDFPDRGPGYGKNIQYF. CDR3 coding DNA: TGTGCCAGCAGCCAAGATTTTCCGGACAGGGGGCCGGGATATGGCAAAAACATTCAGTACTTC.

The gene calls are TRBV10-3 and TRBJ2-1, with a tentative D call TRBD2 (5 bases). The CDR3 extends over 13 amino acids. Germline V gene lookup returns CDR1 ENHRY and CDR2 SYGVKD. V was shortened by 3 bases and J by 7 bases, with 10 bases between the two germline ends. CDR3 residues: CAISDSGLNEQFF. The CDR3 bases are TGTGCCATCAGTGATTCGGGGTTGAATGAGCAGTTCTTC.

The chain has TRBV7-8 and TRBJ2-5; 8 bases agree with TRBD1. In germline, CDR1 is SGHVS, CDR2 FQNEAQ. This CDR3 has 15 residues. The junction had 10 bases not matched to a gene; V was cut back by 5 bases and J by 5 bases. The CDR3 reads CASSTKGRDRETQYF. The CDR3 region has the DNA TGTGCCAGCAGCACTAAGGGCAGGGACAGGGAGACCCAGTACTTC.

The sample holds one count of this clone. CDR3 bases: TGTGCCAGCACCCCAGGCGGGGAGGGCGGGAATGAGCAGTTCTTC. Protein sequence: CASTPGGEGGNEQFF. The chain links TRBV27 to TRBJ2-1, with TRBD2 matching over 7 bases. CDR3 length equals 15 residues. Germline lookup yields CDR1 MNHEY and CDR2 SMNVEV (reference sequence). After removal of 7 bases from V and 7 bases from J, the junction contained 13 bases not matched to a gene.

This chain connects TRBV27 to TRBJ2-3, with no clear D. V gave up 3 bases and J gave up 2 bases, with 12 bases separating them. Germline V lookup: CDR1 MNHEY, CDR2 SMNVEV (reference sequence). The CDR3 totals 15 residues. The CDR3 DNA reads as TGTGCCAGCAGTTTGTATGGAGCAAACACAGATACGCAGTATTTT. Translated: CASSLYGANTDTQYF.

V usage is TRBV11-2 and J usage is TRBJ2-1, with D perhaps TRBD2 (5 bases). V was trimmed by 7 bases and J by 6 bases, leaving 19 bases between them. The CDR3 contains 15 residues. Per germline, CDR1 SGHAT and CDR2 FQNNGV. The CDR3 sequence: CASTDQVGVGNEQFF. DNA of the CDR3: TGTGCCAGCACCGATCAGGTGGGAGTTGGCAATGAGCAGTTCTTC.

The chain recombines TRBV19 with TRBJ2-7, with a tentative D call TRBD2 (5 bases). V lost 1 base and J lost 3, with 19 bases in between. CDR3 size: 17 residues. Germline V gives CDR1 LNHDA, CDR2 SQIVND (reference sequence). The CDR3 reads CASSIAALRWGVYEQYF. The CDR3 DNA reads TGTGCCAGTAGTATAGCGGCCCTCCGTTGGGGAGTCTACGAGCAGTACTTC. Full variable domain (rest looked up from reference TRBV19 and TRBJ2-7): DGGITQSPKYLFRKEGQNVTLSCEQNLNHDAMYWYRQDPGQGLRLIYYSQIVNDFQKGDIAEGYSVSREKKESFPLTVTSAQKNPTAFYLCASSIAALRWGVYEQYFGPGTRLTVT.

The rearrangement links TRBV5-4 to TRBJ2-3, with a tentative D call TRBD1 (5 bases). V was shortened by 4 bases and J by 2 bases, with 17 bases between the two germline ends. Germline V gene data show CDR1 as SGHNT and CDR2 as YYREEE (reference sequence). The CDR3 extends over 16 amino acids. The CDR3 sequence: CASSGLVRENTDTQYF. Written as DNA, the CDR3 is TGTGCCAGCAGCGGCCTGGTCAGGGAAAACACAGATACGCAGTATTTT.

This chain joins TRBV7-2 and TRBJ2-5, with D maybe TRBD1 (6 bases). The CDR3 sequence is 17 residues long. V shed 2 bases and J shed 11 bases, with 27 bases lying between them. Looked up from germline, CDR1 is SGHTA and CDR2 is FQGNSA. The CDR3 region is CASSLKPDRPQPREQYF. The CDR3 nucleotides are TGTGCCAGCAGCTTAAAGCCAGACAGGCCCCAGCCCAGGGAGCAGTACTTC.

This chain connects TRBV7-9 to TRBJ2-2; D perhaps matches TRBD2 (5 bases). The V end was cut by 2 bases, the J end by 1 base, with 14 bases between. Germline V gene lookup returns CDR1 SEHNR and CDR2 FQNEAQ (reference sequence). The CDR3 sequence is 17 residues long. CDR3 nucleotides: TGTGCCAGCAGCTTAATTTTAGCGAAAATGAACACCGGGGAGCTGTTTTTT. It translates to CASSLILAKMNTGELFF. Looking up the rest from reference TRBV7-9 and TRBJ2-2 gives the full variable domain: DTGVSQNPRHKITKRGQNVTFRCDPISEHNRLYWYRQTLGQGPEFLTYFQNEAQLEKSRLLSDRFSAERPKGSFSTLEIQRTEQGDSAMYLCASSLILAKMNTGELFFGEGSRLTVL.

This clone was counted a single time. The chain joins TRBV19 to TRBJ2-1; D is perhaps TRBD1 (6 bases). The germline gives CDR1 LNHDA, CDR2 SQIVND (reference sequence). CDR3 length: 14 residues. Trimming removed 5 bases from V and 7 bases from J, with 15 bases in between. CDR3 DNA sequence: TGTGCCAGTAGTCACCTGCTCAGGGGAAATGAGCAGTTCTTC. Its protein is CASSHLLRGNEQFF.

The rearrangement links TRBV11-2 to TRBJ2-5; the D is unclear. This CDR3 is built from 14 residues. Looked up from germline, CDR1 is SGHAT and CDR2 is FQNNGV. Trimming took 4 bases from V and 5 from J, leaving 14 bases between them. As DNA, the CDR3 is TGTGCCAGCAGCTCGTCCTACTACTCGGAGACCCAGTACTTC. Protein sequence: CASSSSYYSETQYF. Complete variable domain (other parts from reference TRBV11-2 and TRBJ2-5): EAGVAQSPRYKIIEKRQSVAFWCNPISGHATLYWYQQILGQGPKLLIQFQNNGVVDDSQLPKDRFSAERLKGVDSTLKIQPAKLEDSAVYLCASSSSYYSETQYFGPGTRLLVL.

V gene TRBV5-4 combines with J gene TRBJ2-2; D is unresolved. Trimming removed 3 bases at V and 3 bases at J, with 18 bases between. The CDR3 is made up of 17 amino acids. Germline values: CDR1 SGHNT, CDR2 YYREEE (reference sequence). The CDR3 here is CASSSRPLRMDTGELFF. The CDR3 DNA reads TGTGCCAGCAGCTCCCGGCCCCTCAGAATGGACACCGGGGAGCTGTTTTTT.

This clone has just a few counts. CDR3 residues: CASSFRASNEKLFF. In DNA, the CDR3 is TGTGCCAGCAGTTTCCGGGCCTCCAATGAAAAACTGTTTTTT. V gene TRBV27 combines with J gene TRBJ1-4; D is unresolved. The V and J ends lost 3 bases and 5 bases respectively, with 10 bases between them. Germline-derived CDR1 and CDR2 are MNHEY and SMNVEV (reference sequence). The CDR3 loop spans 14 amino acids. The entire variable domain, with the rest obtained from reference TRBV27 and TRBJ1-4, is as follows: EAQVTQNPRYLITVTGKKLTVTCSQNMNHEYMSWYRQDPGLGLRQIYYSMNVEVTDKGDVPEGYKVSRKEKRNFPLILESPSPNQTSLYFCASSFRASNEKLFFGSGTQLSVL.

The V gene is TRBV28, the J gene TRBJ1-2; D is unresolved. The ends were cut back, 6 bases at V and 7 bases at J, with 15 bases in the middle. CDR1 MDHEN and CDR2 SYDVKM come from the germline V gene. This CDR3 has 13 amino acids. The CDR3 DNA is TGTGCCAGCAGATCGCCCTGGGAGGCTGGCTACACCTTC. It codes for CASRSPWEAGYTF.

Only a few counts were recorded for this clone. This chain links TRBV6-5 with TRBJ2-3; 7 bases line up with TRBD2. The V and J ends lost 9 bases and 4 bases, in that order; junction bases with no gene match: 7. The CDR3 totals 13 residues. The germline CDR1 and CDR2 sequences are MNHEY and SVGAGI. DNA for the CDR3: TGTGCCAGTTCGGGGCTAGCGGCAGATACGCAGTATTTT. Translated: CASSGLAADTQYF.

Only one count was recorded for this clone. The rearrangement uses TRBV5-6 and TRBJ2-1, with 14 bases matching TRBD2. Germline V CDR1 and CDR2: SGHDT, YYEEEE. This CDR3 contains 16 residues. Germline trimming cut 3 bases from V and 7 bases from J; bases unmatched to any gene: 6. The CDR3 region has the DNA TGTGCCAGCAGCTACCGACTAGCGGGAGGGGGGAATGAGCAGTTCTTC. Its protein product is CASSYRLAGGGNEQFF.

The sample holds one count of this clone. V and J are TRBV4-1 and TRBJ1-5; D ambiguous. The CDR3 runs to 16 residues. Germline values: CDR1 MGHRA, CDR2 YSYEKL. The V end was cut by 1 base, the J end by 4 bases, with 14 bases between. The CDR3 is CASSQVGGHGNQPQHF. DNA for the CDR3: TGCGCCAGCAGCCAAGTTGGAGGGCATGGGAATCAGCCCCAGCATTTT.

DNA of the CDR3: TGTGCCAGCGCAGCGGGAGGGCCCTACGAGCAGTACTTC. Translated: CASAAGGPYEQYF. The rearrangement uses TRBV27 and TRBJ2-7; 10 bases fit TRBD2. Per germline, CDR1 MNHEY and CDR2 SMNVEV (reference sequence). Trimming cost V 8 bases and J 2 bases; bases outside gene matches: 3. The CDR3 totals 13 residues.

The V and J genes are TRBV10-1 and TRBJ2-1; D is perhaps TRBD2 (6 bases). Trimming removed 4 bases at V and 5 bases at J, with 30 bases between. The CDR3 runs 20 residues. Per germline, CDR1 WNHNN and CDR2 SYGVQD (reference sequence). For the CDR3, the DNA is TGCGCCAGCAGTGTGGGACCCCTAGGGATAGCGGAGGTTCGGGACAATGAGCAGTTCTTC. Translating it yields CASSVGPLGIAEVRDNEQFF.

J is TRBJ2-3 and V is TRBV18; the D gene is possibly TRBD2 (5 bases). Germline CDR1 reads KGHSH; CDR2 reads LQKENI. This CDR3 is built from 14 residues. The V end lost 3 bases, the J end lost 1 base, and 8 bases lay between the germline ends. CDR3 in amino acids: CASSPPGGTDTQYF. The CDR3 DNA reads TGTGCCAGCTCACCTCCCGGGGGCACAGATACGCAGTATTTT.

This chain joins TRBV5-1 and TRBJ2-7, with TRBD2 identical over 12 bases. This CDR3 has 15 residues. CDR1 is SGHRS, CDR2 YFSETQ, per germline. The trim removed 3 bases at V and 2 bases at J, leaving 3 bases unmatched. In DNA, the CDR3 is TGCGCCAGCAGCTGGACTAGCGGGGCCACCTACGAGCAGTACTTC. It translates to CASSWTSGATYEQYF.

The chain recombines TRBV7-6 with TRBJ2-1, with 7 bases that match TRBD2. Germline assignment: CDR1 SGHVS and CDR2 FNYEAQ. The V segment lost 4 bases and the J segment 7 bases; nucleotides outside the gene matches: 4. The CDR3 length is 13 residues. The CDR3 reads CASSWGGTNEQFF. CDR3 in DNA: TGTGCCAGCAGCTGGGGGGGTACGAATGAGCAGTTCTTC.